The TCR beta chain described here comes from a study of blood T cells in healthy people across ages. Notes on the study in general: Roughly linear age-related decline in beta diversity appeared, significant by age 40. Compared with aged donors, long-lived donors showed fewer expanded clones, suggesting selection.

The second PCR ran roughly 7 to 11 cycles with a sample-barcoded 5' primer and J-beta primers. The authors tagged each cDNA molecule using a template-switch adaptor with 12 random nucleotides. Each CDR3 protein is one row after TCRdb ran MiXCR on the 5' RACE reads. The sample holds roughly 1,500,000 distinct CDR3 sequences, about 40% seen once. Remarks on this clonotype: Antigen specificity is unknown.

V lost 1 base to trimming and J lost 10 bases; unmatched junction nucleotides: 1. Germline V gene sequence: CDR1 MNHEY, CDR2 SVGAGI. This CDR3 comprises 13 residues. Material: blood. This TCR derives from a woman younger than 35 in good health. V is TRBV6-5 and J is TRBJ2-1; 10 bases are a match to TRBD2. The CDR3 here is CASSYLAGGEQFF. The DNA of the CDR3 is TGTGCCAGCAGTTACTTAGCGGGGGGCGAGCAGTTCTTC.